The 3 T cell receptor beta chains presented below share a single source sample, sequenced in a study of blood T cell repertoires in COVID-19. Data came from immunoSEQ multiplex PCR; TCRdb stores just in-frame clones and leaves some out. The sample has about 140,000 clones, 80% to 85% seen once; the top ten hold 8.9%. The sequenced material came from peripheral blood. The receptors stem from a man aged 25 to 40 with COVID-19, enrolled during active disease.

The chain recombines TRBV27 with TRBJ1-1; a possible D gene is TRBD1 (5 bases). CDR3 length: 13 residues. Trimming pared 4 bases from V and 1 base from J, leaving 7 bases between. The germline gives CDR1 MNHEY, CDR2 SMNVEV (reference sequence). CDR3: CASSSTGNTEAFF. CDR3 nucleotides: TGTGCCAGCAGTTCCACAGGGAACACTGAAGCTTTCTTT.

The rearrangement links TRBV4-3 to TRBJ1-1, with a tentative D call TRBD1 (5 bases). The CDR3 is 14 amino acids. The ends were cut back, 2 bases at V and 5 bases at J, with 12 bases in the middle. Germline V gene data show CDR1 as LGHNA and CDR2 as YSLEER. Here the CDR3 DNA reads TGCGCCAGCAGCCAACGGGGGTCCGGTACTGAAGCTTTCTTT. Translation: CASSQRGSGTEAFF.

CDR3 in amino acids: CASSHGGTSDTQYF. In DNA form, the CDR3 reads TGCGCCAGCTCCCACGGGGGTACTTCAGATACGCAGTATTTT. The chain links TRBV5-1 to TRBJ2-3; a weak D match, TRBD2 (6 bases). Germline V gene sequence: CDR1 SGHRS, CDR2 YFSETQ. The CDR3 is 14 residues long. The ends were cut back, 7 bases at V and 4 bases at J, with 16 bases in the middle.